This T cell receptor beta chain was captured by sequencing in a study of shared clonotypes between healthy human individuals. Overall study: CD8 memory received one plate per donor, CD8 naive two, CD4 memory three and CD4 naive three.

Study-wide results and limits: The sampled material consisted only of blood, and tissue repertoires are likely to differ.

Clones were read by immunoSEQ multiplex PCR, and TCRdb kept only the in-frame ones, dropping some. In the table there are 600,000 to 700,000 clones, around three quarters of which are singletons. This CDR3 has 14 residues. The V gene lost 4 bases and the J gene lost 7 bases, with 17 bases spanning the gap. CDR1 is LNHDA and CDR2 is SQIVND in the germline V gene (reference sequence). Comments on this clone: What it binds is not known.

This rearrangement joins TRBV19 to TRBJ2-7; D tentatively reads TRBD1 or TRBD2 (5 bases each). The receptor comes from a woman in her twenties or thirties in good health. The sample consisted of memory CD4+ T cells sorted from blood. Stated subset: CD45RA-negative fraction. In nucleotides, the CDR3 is TGTGCCAGTAGTACTCATACGGGACGCCAGGAGCAGTACTTC. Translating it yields CASSTHTGRQEQYF.